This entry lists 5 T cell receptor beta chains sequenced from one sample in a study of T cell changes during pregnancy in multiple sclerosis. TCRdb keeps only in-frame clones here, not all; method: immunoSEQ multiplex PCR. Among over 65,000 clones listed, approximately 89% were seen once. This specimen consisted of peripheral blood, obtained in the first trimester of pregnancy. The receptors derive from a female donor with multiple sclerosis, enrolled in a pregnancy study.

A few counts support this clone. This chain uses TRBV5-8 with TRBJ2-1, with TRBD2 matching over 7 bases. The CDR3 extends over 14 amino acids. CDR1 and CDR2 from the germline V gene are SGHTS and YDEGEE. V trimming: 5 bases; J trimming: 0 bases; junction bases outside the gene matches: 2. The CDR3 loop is CASRRESSYNEQFF. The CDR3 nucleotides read TGTGCCAGCAGGCGGGAGAGCTCCTACAATGAGCAGTTCTTC.

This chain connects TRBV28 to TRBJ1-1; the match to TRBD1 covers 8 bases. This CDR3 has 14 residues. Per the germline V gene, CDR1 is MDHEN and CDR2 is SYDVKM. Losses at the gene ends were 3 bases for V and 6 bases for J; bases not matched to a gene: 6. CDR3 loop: CASSLGRGLAEAFF. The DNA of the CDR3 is TGTGCCAGCAGTTTGGGCAGGGGGCTGGCTGAAGCTTTCTTT.

CDR3 in DNA: TGTGCCAGCAGCATAAGGACAGGGTATAATTCACCCCTCCACTTT. This sequence encodes CASSIRTGYNSPLHF. This chain connects TRBV7-2 to TRBJ1-6; 8 bases are a match to TRBD1. Looked up from germline, CDR1 is SGHTA and CDR2 is FQGNSA. Trimming cost V 5 bases and J 4 bases; bases outside gene matches: 4. This CDR3 has 15 amino acids.

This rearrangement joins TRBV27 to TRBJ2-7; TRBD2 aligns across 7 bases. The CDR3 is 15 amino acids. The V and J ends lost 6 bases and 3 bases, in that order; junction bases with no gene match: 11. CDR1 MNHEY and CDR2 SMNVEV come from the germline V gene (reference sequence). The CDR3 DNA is TGTGCCAGCAGCCGTGCTCTAGCGGAGGGCTACGAGCAGTACTTC. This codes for CASSRALAEGYEQYF.

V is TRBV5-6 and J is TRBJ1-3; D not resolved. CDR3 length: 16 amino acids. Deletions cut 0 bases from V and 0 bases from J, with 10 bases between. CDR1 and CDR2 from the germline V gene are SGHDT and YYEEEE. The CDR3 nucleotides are TGTGCCAGCAGCTTGGTCGGGAAGCTCTCTGGAAACACCATATATTTT. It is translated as CASSLVGKLSGNTIYF.